This entry features one T cell receptor beta chain sequence. Assay used: immunoSEQ multiplex PCR; TCRdb lists only in-frame clones, some missing. The sample has approximately 150,000 clones, 87% seen once; the top ten hold approximately 40%. The CDR3 length is 16 residues. Trimming removed 0 bases from V and 4 bases from J, with 13 bases in between. Germline assignment: CDR1 MNHEY and CDR2 SVGEGT. This record comes from a study of blood T cell repertoires in COVID-19. Study details: PBMCs, B-cell-depleted T cells, or T cells provided the cDNA or gDNA that made up the material.

The chain uses TRBV6-2 or TRBV6-3 and TRBJ1-5, with D tentatively TRBD1 (6 bases). The sequence was obtained from a man aged 50 or older who had recovered from COVID-19. The sample was peripheral blood. The CDR3 region has the DNA TGTGCCAGCAGTTACTCGACAGGAGTATCAAATCAGCCCCAGCATTTT. Residues: CASSYSTGVSNQPQHF.